The 3 T cell receptor beta chains given below trace back to one sample, sequenced in a study of blood T cell repertoires in COVID-19. This table comes from immunoSEQ multiplex PCR, and its TCRdb copy is limited to in-frame clones, with some not included. The data hold roughly 100,000 clones, with about four fifths observed a single time. The sequenced sample was peripheral blood. The receptors come from a middle-aged man with active or convalescent COVID-19.

The CDR3 DNA reads TGTGCCAGCAGCCAACTGGGCGCGAACACTGAAGCTTTCTTT. This gives the protein CASSQLGANTEAFF. V and J are TRBV4-2 and TRBJ1-1; D call uncertain. This CDR3 comprises 14 residues. Trimming removed 2 bases from V and 1 base from J, with 8 bases in between. Per germline, CDR1 LGHNA and CDR2 YNFKEQ.

The chain uses TRBV27 and TRBJ1-1; possibly TRBD1 for D (5 bases). V shed 4 bases and J shed 4 bases, with 19 bases lying between them. The V gene's germline CDR1 is MNHEY and CDR2 SMNVEV (reference sequence). This CDR3 contains 16 residues. The CDR3, as DNA: TGTGCCAGCAGTTCCCAGACAGCAAGGTTGGGCACTGAAGCTTTCTTT. As protein: CASSSQTARLGTEAFF.

A single count supports this clone. The chain uses TRBV7-2 and TRBJ1-6, with D maybe TRBD1 (6 bases). The V end lost 4 bases, the J end lost 8 bases, and 15 bases lay between the germline ends. Germline V lookup: CDR1 SGHTA, CDR2 FQGNSA. This CDR3 has 15 residues. The CDR3 DNA sequence: TGTGCCAGCAGCTGGGACATCGCTCCTTATTCACCCCTCCACTTT. Translation: CASSWDIAPYSPLHF.